This T cell receptor beta chain derives from a study of cytomegalovirus exposure and HLA in healthy donors. The germline gives CDR1 MNHNS, CDR2 SASEGT. Trimming stripped 10 bases from V and 0 bases from J, with 13 bases between. The CDR3 consists of 14 residues. PCR employed 60 Vbeta and 13 Jbeta primers. Assay: immunoSEQ multiplex PCR; the TCRdb copy retains only in-frame clones and omits some. The table lists about 110,000 clones, approximately 83% of them singletons. As to this clone: Its cognate antigen is unknown.

General study points: In a later analysis, HLA-associated beta chains showed higher expansion and lower generation probabilities than comparable chains. Association of roughly 18,000 TCR beta sequences with HLA alleles was found at 0.05 false discovery rate in a later analysis.

This rearrangement joins TRBV6-1 to TRBJ2-1; D uncertain. The sequence came from a man in his forties in good health and CMV-seronegative. Sequencing was done on a sample of PBMCs. The CDR3 spells CATLESNSYNEQFF. In DNA, the CDR3 is TGTGCCACCCTGGAGAGTAACTCCTACAATGAGCAGTTCTTC.